This entry lists 27 T cell receptor beta chains sequenced from one sample in a study of T cell changes during pregnancy in multiple sclerosis. The data were produced by immunoSEQ multiplex PCR, yet TCRdb's version contains in-frame clones alone and is incomplete. In the table there are about 92,000 clones, approximately 94% of which are singletons. The specimen was peripheral blood, collected in the third trimester of pregnancy. The receptors derive from a female donor with multiple sclerosis, enrolled in a pregnancy study.

This sequence joins TRBV7-8 and TRBJ2-2; weak D call: TRBD1 (6 bases). Germline assignment: CDR1 SGHVS and CDR2 FQNEAQ. The CDR3 runs to 16 residues. Trimming left V 1 base short and J 3 bases short, with 12 bases between. For the CDR3, the DNA is TGTGCCAGCAGCTTAGAGGGGGTGTTGGACACCGGGGAGCTGTTTTTT. Its translation is CASSLEGVLDTGELFF.

The chain combines TRBV28 with TRBJ1-1; tentatively, D is TRBD1 (5 bases). CDR1 MDHEN and CDR2 SYDVKM come from the germline V gene. The CDR3 has 15 residues. The germline V and J ends were trimmed by 7 bases and 0 bases, with 15 bases remaining between them. CDR3 amino acids: CASKSGGFMNTEAFF. CDR3 coding DNA: TGTGCCAGCAAAAGCGGGGGTTTCATGAACACTGAAGCTTTCTTT.

The V and J genes are TRBV11-2 and TRBJ2-2; 9 bases are a match to TRBD2. V dropped 7 bases and J dropped 3; count of bases not matched to a gene: 9. Germline V gene sequence: CDR1 SGHAT, CDR2 FQNNGV. This CDR3 spans 16 amino acids. In DNA, the CDR3 is TGTGCCAGCAACCCTGTAGCGGGAGTGGACACCGGGGAGCTGTTTTTT. It is translated as CASNPVAGVDTGELFF.

The rearrangement links TRBV11-2 to TRBJ2-3; D unclear. The CDR3 totals 11 residues. Trimming removed 5 bases from V and 3 bases from J, with 3 bases in between. CDR1 SGHAT and CDR2 FQNNGV come from the germline V gene. The CDR3 DNA is TGTGCCAGCAGCGTAACAGATACGCAGTATTTT. Its protein is CASSVTDTQYF.

This chain connects TRBV29-1 to TRBJ2-3; 7 bases line up with TRBD2. CDR3 length: 10 amino acids. Germline values: CDR1 SQVTM, CDR2 ANQGSEA. V lost 8 bases to trimming and J lost 14 bases; unmatched junction nucleotides: 10. The CDR3 nucleotides are TGCAGCTCGGAGCGGGGCTCGCCGTATTTT. This gives the protein CSSERGSPYF.

The chain recombines TRBV2 with TRBJ1-2, with 10 nucleotides matching TRBD1. The trim removed 7 bases at V and 2 bases at J, leaving 1 base unmatched. The CDR3 spans 13 residues. CDR1 SNHLY and CDR2 FYNNEI come from the germline V gene. The CDR3 region is CASTGQGNYGYTF. In DNA, the CDR3 is TGTGCCAGCACGGGACAGGGGAACTATGGCTACACCTTC.

This clone is termed medium-sized. The chain combines TRBV7-9 with TRBJ2-1, with D perhaps TRBD2 (6 bases). V was shortened by 7 bases and J by 4 bases, with 23 bases between the two germline ends. CDR1 and CDR2 (germline): SEHNR, FQNEAQ (reference sequence). The CDR3 loop spans 17 amino acids. The CDR3 sequence is CASTDSRTGGFYNEQFF. CDR3 bases: TGTGCCAGCACCGACTCGAGGACCGGGGGATTTTACAATGAGCAGTTCTTC.

The J gene is TRBJ2-2, the V gene TRBV7-9; TRBD2 matches at 9 bases. Germline CDR1 and CDR2: SEHNR and FQNEAQ (reference sequence). The CDR3 length is 19 residues. J gave up 2 bases and V 5 bases, and 15 bases lay outside the gene matches. The CDR3: CASSPAGGPTPLNTGELFF. The CDR3 nucleotides read TGTGCCAGCAGCCCAGCGGGAGGTCCCACCCCTCTTAACACCGGGGAGCTGTTTTTT. Using reference TRBV7-9 and TRBJ2-2 for the parts outside the CDR3, the full variable domain is DTGVSQNPRHKITKRGQNVTFRCDPISEHNRLYWYRQTLGQGPEFLTYFQNEAQLEKSRLLSDRFSAERPKGSFSTLEIQRTEQGDSAMYLCASSPAGGPTPLNTGELFFGEGSRLTVL.

The V call is TRBV5-4, the J call TRBJ2-5; 7 bases fit TRBD1. The J segment lost 2 bases and the V segment lost 0 bases, leaving 10 bases of the junction unmatched. The CDR3 consists of 17 residues. Germline CDR1 and CDR2: SGHNT and YYREEE (reference sequence). In nucleotides, the CDR3 is TGTGCCAGCAGCTTGGCGGCCAGGGGGTGGGAGCAAGAGACCCAGTACTTC. The encoded protein is CASSLAARGWEQETQYF.

This chain uses TRBV28 with TRBJ2-7; 8 positions agree with TRBD1. The CDR3 runs to 13 residues. J lost 4 bases, V lost 3 bases, and 2 bases had no gene match. Per the germline V gene, CDR1 is MDHEN and CDR2 is SYDVKM. The CDR3 nucleotides read TGTGCCAGCAGTTTTAACAGGGGGTACGAGCAGTACTTC. Its protein product is CASSFNRGYEQYF.

The rearrangement uses TRBV14 and TRBJ2-2; D not certain. CDR3 length: 13 amino acids. The germline V and J ends were trimmed by 4 bases and 6 bases, with 9 bases remaining between them. CDR1 and CDR2 (germline): SGHDN, FVKESK. DNA of the CDR3: TGTGCCAGCAGCCTTTACAGCTCCGGGGAGCTGTTTTTT. It codes for CASSLYSSGELFF.

This chain uses TRBV27 with TRBJ1-2; D is possibly TRBD1 (5 bases). Germline V gene lookup returns CDR1 MNHEY and CDR2 SMNVEV (reference sequence). V was trimmed by 9 bases and J by 0 bases, leaving 17 bases between them. The CDR3 is made up of 15 amino acids. The CDR3 coding sequence is TGTGCCAGGGCACAGGAGGGGCTGGCTAACTATGGCTACACCTTC. Its translation is CARAQEGLANYGYTF.

V is TRBV4-3 and J is TRBJ2-7; D may be TRBD2 (6 bases). Germline CDR1 and CDR2: LGHNA and YSLEER. V lost 1 base, J lost 7 bases, and 20 bases lay in between. The CDR3 loop spans 16 amino acids. CDR3 nucleotides: TGCGCCAGCAGCCAAGTTACAGCCCCCGGCGGGACTGAGCAGTACTTC. This gives the protein CASSQVTAPGGTEQYF.

This sequence joins TRBV6-5 and TRBJ2-6; maybe TRBD1 (5 bases). Trimming removed 2 bases at V and 4 bases at J, with 9 bases between. Germline V gene sequence: CDR1 MNHEY, CDR2 SVGAGI. The CDR3 length is 15 residues. The CDR3 protein is CASSYEGAGANVLTF. The CDR3 bases are TGTGCCAGCAGTTACGAAGGGGCCGGGGCCAACGTCCTGACTTTC.

V and J are TRBV18 and TRBJ1-1; 7 positions match TRBD1. The CDR3 is 15 amino acids. Germline V gene lookup returns CDR1 KGHSH and CDR2 LQKENI. With V trimmed by 0 bases and J by 4 bases, 5 bases remained unmatched. This CDR3 is CASSPPGQWVTEAFF. CDR3 coding DNA: TGTGCCAGCTCACCACCGGGACAGTGGGTCACTGAAGCTTTCTTT.

This sequence joins TRBV5-1 and TRBJ2-7; D not resolved. Trimming pared 1 base from V and 4 bases from J, leaving 9 bases between. Per the germline V gene, CDR1 is SGHRS and CDR2 is YFSETQ. The CDR3 runs to 13 residues. CDR3 region: CASSLLPVYEQYF. The CDR3 region has the DNA TGCGCCAGCAGCTTGTTGCCGGTTTACGAGCAGTACTTC.

The CDR3 loop reads CSVVPSGFTDTQYF. The CDR3 coding sequence is TGCAGCGTTGTCCCTAGCGGGTTCACAGATACGCAGTATTTT. V gene TRBV29-1 combines with J gene TRBJ2-3, with 8 bases fitting TRBD2. V was pared by 4 bases and J by 2 bases, with 5 bases of the junction left unmatched. CDR3 length equals 14 residues. Germline V lookup: CDR1 SQVTM, CDR2 ANQGSEA.

The chain employs TRBV29-1 and TRBJ2-3; TRBD2 matches at 8 bases. The CDR3 runs to 15 residues. The V and J ends lost 4 bases and 0 bases, in that order; junction bases with no gene match: 6. The germline V gene encodes CDR1 SQVTM and CDR2 ANQGSEA. As DNA, the CDR3 is TGCAGCGTTGTCCAAGCGGGAGTAAGCACAGATACGCAGTATTTT. This encodes CSVVQAGVSTDTQYF.

The rearrangement links TRBV5-1 to TRBJ2-3; 7 nucleotides line up with TRBD1. Germline CDR1 reads SGHRS; CDR2 reads YFSETQ. The CDR3 extends over 17 amino acids. Losses at the gene ends were 4 bases for V and 0 bases for J; bases not matched to a gene: 11. DNA for the CDR3: TGCGCCAGCAGCGGACAGGCAGTCATAACTAGCACAGATACGCAGTATTTT. Protein product: CASSGQAVITSTDTQYF.

The V gene is TRBV5-4, the J gene TRBJ2-5; no definite D call. V lost 0 bases, J lost 3 bases, and 6 bases lay in between. Germline CDR1 reads SGHNT; CDR2 reads YYREEE (reference sequence). The CDR3 runs 13 residues. CDR3 nucleotide sequence: TGTGCCAGCAGCTTGGGTCTAGAAGAGACCCAGTACTTC. Its translation: CASSLGLEETQYF.

This chain connects TRBV2 to TRBJ1-3, with 7 nucleotides matching TRBD1. J lost 4 bases, V lost 5 bases, and 8 bases had no gene match. CDR1 is SNHLY, CDR2 FYNNEI, per germline. The CDR3 extends over 15 amino acids. This chain's CDR3 is CASSQDRVSGNTIYF. The CDR3 nucleotides are TGTGCCAGCAGTCAAGACAGGGTATCCGGAAACACCATATATTTT.

This clone was recorded only once. The chain couples TRBV6-5 to TRBJ1-1; TRBD1 matches at 9 bases. From germline, CDR1 is MNHEY and CDR2 SVGAGI. This CDR3 has 14 residues. V gave up 2 bases and J gave up 4 bases; unmatched junction bases: 2. The CDR3 DNA reads as TGTGCCAGCAGTTACGGGGACAGGGTCACTGAAGCTTTCTTT. Its protein product is CASSYGDRVTEAFF.

The rearrangement links TRBV2 to TRBJ1-1, with 11 nucleotides matching TRBD1. V shed 6 bases and J 8 bases; nucleotides not matched to a gene: 17. The germline V gene has CDR1 SNHLY and CDR2 FYNNEI. This CDR3 has 17 residues. CDR3 sequence reads: CASSLKHPGQGAQEAFF. The CDR3 region has the DNA TGTGCCAGCAGCCTAAAGCACCCTGGACAGGGGGCGCAGGAAGCTTTCTTT.

V gene TRBV27 combines with J gene TRBJ1-2, with 7 bases aligning to TRBD1. The CDR3 has 14 residues. The germline V gene has CDR1 MNHEY and CDR2 SMNVEV (reference sequence). J was trimmed by 4 bases and V by 6 bases; bases with no gene match: 8. CDR3 sequence: CASRRPGQLYGYTF. DNA of the CDR3: TGTGCCAGCAGGAGACCGGGACAGCTCTATGGCTACACCTTC.

The rearrangement links TRBV2 to TRBJ2-1, with TRBD2 matching over 9 bases. The junction had 18 bases not matched to a gene; V was cut back by 6 bases and J by 12 bases. This CDR3 is built from 16 residues. Germline V gene data show CDR1 as SNHLY and CDR2 as FYNNEI. CDR3 loop: CASRSRFLAGNLGQFF. In DNA, the CDR3 is TGTGCCAGCAGAAGCAGATTCCTAGCGGGGAACTTGGGGCAGTTCTTC. Supplemented by reference TRBV2 and TRBJ2-1, the full variable domain reads EPEVTQTPSHQVTQMGQEVILRCVPISNHLYFYWYRQILGQKVEFLVSFYNNEISEKSEIFDDQFSVERPDGSNFTLKIRSTKLEDSAMYFCASRSRFLAGNLGQFFGPGTRLTVL.

This chain links TRBV30 with TRBJ1-1; no clear D. Germline CDR1 is GTSNPN and CDR2 is SVGIG (reference sequence). V lost 2 bases, J lost 3 bases, and 7 bases lay in between. CDR3 length equals 12 residues. In nucleotides, the CDR3 is TGTGCCTGGAGTAGCGGACACACTGAAGCTTTCTTT. Translation: CAWSSGHTEAFF.

In this sample, this clone turned up once. CDR3 residues: CASSSRPTGLNTGELFF. The CDR3 region has the DNA TGCGCCAGCAGCTCGAGACCGACAGGGCTGAACACCGGGGAGCTGTTTTTT. This rearrangement joins TRBV5-1 to TRBJ2-2; 7 bases are shared with TRBD1. Germline trimming cut 3 bases from V and 1 base from J; bases unmatched to any gene: 9. This CDR3 comprises 17 residues. Germline V gene lookup returns CDR1 SGHRS and CDR2 YFSETQ.